Detailed here is one T cell receptor (beta chain). This entry belongs to a study of cytomegalovirus exposure and HLA in healthy donors. Profiling relied on immunoSEQ multiplex PCR, and the TCRdb table lists in-frame clones only, not all of them. The table shows approximately 110,000 clones, with about nine tenths occurring only once. This CDR3 is 13 amino acids long. Looked up from germline, CDR1 is SGDLS and CDR2 is YYNGEE. The V gene lost 0 bases and the J gene lost 5 bases, with 8 bases spanning the gap. Sequences were obtained from PBMCs. This clonotype was obtained from a woman aged 18-29 years in good health and CMV-seronegative. The chain employs TRBV9 and TRBJ1-1; no definite D call. The CDR3 sequence is CASSVGAGTEAFF. In DNA, the CDR3 is TGTGCCAGCAGCGTAGGGGCTGGAACTGAAGCTTTCTTT.